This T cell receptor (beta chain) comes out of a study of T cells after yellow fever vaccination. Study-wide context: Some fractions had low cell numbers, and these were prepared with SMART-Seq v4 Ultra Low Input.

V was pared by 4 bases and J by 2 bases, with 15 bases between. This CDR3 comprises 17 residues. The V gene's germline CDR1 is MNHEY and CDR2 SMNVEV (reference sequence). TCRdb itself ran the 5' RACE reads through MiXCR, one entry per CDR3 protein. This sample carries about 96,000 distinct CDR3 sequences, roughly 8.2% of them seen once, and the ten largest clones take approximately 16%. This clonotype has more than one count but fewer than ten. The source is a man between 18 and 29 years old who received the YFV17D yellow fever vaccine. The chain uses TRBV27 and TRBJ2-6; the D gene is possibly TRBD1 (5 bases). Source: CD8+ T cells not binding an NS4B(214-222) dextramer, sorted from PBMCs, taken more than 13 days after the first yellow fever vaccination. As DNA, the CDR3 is TGTGCCAGCAGTTCGAGACAGAGCATTGCTGGGGCCAACGTCCTGACTTTC. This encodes CASSSRQSIAGANVLTF.